Each of the 20 T cell receptor beta chains below was sequenced from the same sample in a study of identical twins. TCRdb re-derived calls from the 5' RACE reads in MiXCR, one entry per CDR3 protein. This sample has roughly 700,000 distinct CDR3 sequences, with over 8.5% found just once. A further study also used this sample, focusing on yellow fever vaccine responses in identical twins.

What was sequenced was PBMCs. The origin of the receptors is a woman aged 18-30 years in good health.

In its sample, this clonotype was seen a few times. The chain carries TRBV5-4 and TRBJ2-1, with D perhaps being TRBD1 or TRBD2 (7 bases each). The CDR3 is 15 residues long. CDR1 SGHNT and CDR2 YYREEE come from the germline V gene (reference sequence). V gave up 4 bases and J gave up 8 bases, with 19 bases separating them. The CDR3 DNA reads TGTGCCAGCAGCACAACAGGGGAGGGGACATATGAGCAGTTCTTC. Its translation is CASSTTGEGTYEQFF.

This rearrangement joins TRBV28 to TRBJ2-3; a possible D gene is TRBD1 (6 bases). With 4 bases removed from V and 13 bases from J, the gap between germline ends came to 18 bases. The CDR3 totals 13 residues. Germline-derived CDR1 and CDR2 are MDHEN and SYDVKM. The CDR3 reads CASSSRGRVGKYF. The CDR3 DNA reads TGTGCCAGCAGTTCCAGGGGCCGGGTAGGCAAGTATTTT.

This clonotype was detected only a few times. V is TRBV3-1 and J is TRBJ2-2, with 9 bases fitting TRBD1. This CDR3 is 17 amino acids long. From germline, CDR1 is LGHDT and CDR2 YNNKEL (reference sequence). Trimming took 2 bases from V and 4 from J; bases not matched to a gene: 8. In DNA, the CDR3 is TGTGCCAGCAGCCAATTAGGGACAGGGCGGGTCACCGGGGAGCTGTTTTTT. Its translation is CASSQLGTGRVTGELFF.

The table lists this clonotype with a few counts. The gene calls are TRBV15 and TRBJ2-1; the D call may be TRBD1 or TRBD2 (5 bases each). Trimming stripped 4 bases from V and 10 bases from J, with 14 bases between. This CDR3 spans 13 amino acids. Germline CDR1 is LNHNV and CDR2 is YYDKDF (reference sequence). DNA for the CDR3: TGTGCCACCAGCATGGGGACGCAAAGAGAGCAGTTCTTC. Amino acids: CATSMGTQREQFF.

This clonotype was observed a few times. The chain uses TRBV19 and TRBJ2-7, with TRBD1 matching over 8 bases. The germline CDR1 and CDR2 sequences are LNHDA and SQIVND (reference sequence). J was trimmed by 3 bases and V by 6 bases; bases with no gene match: 13. This CDR3 spans 16 amino acids. The CDR3 sequence: CASSTLHRTGNYEQYF. CDR3 coding DNA: TGTGCCAGTAGCACGCTCCACAGGACAGGGAACTACGAGCAGTACTTC. Full variable domain (outside the CDR3, taken from reference TRBV19 and TRBJ2-7): DGGITQSPKYLFRKEGQNVTLSCEQNLNHDAMYWYRQDPGQGLRLIYYSQIVNDFQKGDIAEGYSVSREKKESFPLTVTSAQKNPTAFYLCASSTLHRTGNYEQYFGPGTRLTVT.

This clonotype was detected ten times or more. The CDR3 DNA reads as TGTGCCAGCAGTTCTAAGACCCATACCGCCGGGACAGCTAGCACAGATACGCAGTATTTT. This encodes CASSSKTHTAGTASTDTQYF. This chain links TRBV12-3 or TRBV12-4 with TRBJ2-3; TRBD1 matches at 7 bases. The CDR3 runs 20 residues. Trimming took 4 bases from V and 0 from J; bases not matched to a gene: 19.

This clonotype showed up many times. J is TRBJ2-3 and V is TRBV6-5; 11 bases match TRBD1. The length of the CDR3 is 16 residues. Germline loops: CDR1 MNHEY, CDR2 SVGAGI. Unmatched junction bases numbered 5, after V lost 2 bases and J lost 4 bases. CDR3 nucleotides: TGTGCCAGCAGTTACGTCGGACAGGGGGCTGCAGATACGCAGTATTTT. Amino acids: CASSYVGQGAADTQYF.

This clonotype was counted between two and nine times. The V gene is TRBV28, the J gene TRBJ2-7; 7 positions match TRBD2. Germline CDR1 reads MDHEN; CDR2 reads SYDVKM. Trimming at V came to 3 bases and at J to 5 bases, leaving 7 bases not matched to a gene. This CDR3 is built from 14 residues. The CDR3 region has the DNA TGTGCCAGCAGTTTGGAGGGAGGGGCCCACGAGCAGTACTTC. This sequence encodes CASSLEGGAHEQYF.

This chain links TRBV5-5 with TRBJ2-7; the D gene is possibly TRBD1 (5 bases). Germline V gives CDR1 SGHKS, CDR2 YYEKEE (reference sequence). This CDR3 is built from 13 residues. V gave up 0 bases and J gave up 7 bases, with 11 bases separating them. The CDR3 reads CASSLVGVDEQYF. As DNA, the CDR3 is TGTGCCAGCAGCTTGGTAGGGGTTGATGAGCAGTACTTC.

This clonotype has only a few counts. The V and J genes are TRBV20-1 and TRBJ2-5; no reliable D call. The germline CDR1 and CDR2 sequences are DFQATT and SNEGSKA (reference sequence). The CDR3 extends over 14 amino acids. Trimming removed 1 base from V and 5 bases from J, with 14 bases in between. CDR3 coding DNA: TGCAGTGCTAGAGTGAGGTGGGTCTTGGAGACCCAGTACTTC. Translated: CSARVRWVLETQYF.

On this clonotype: The junction does not match germline at one end; this may be a read error. The rearrangement joins TRBV2 to TRBJ2-1; 7 nucleotides match TRBD1. The V gene's germline CDR1 is SNHLY and CDR2 FYNNEI. The CDR3 runs 15 residues. The CDR3 DNA sequence: TGTGCCAGCAGAGAAGGACAGGAGATCTACAATGAGCAGTTCTTC. Translation: CASREGQEIYNEQFF.

This clonotype was seen repeatedly, ten times or more. This rearrangement joins TRBV11-1 to TRBJ2-3; tentative D call: TRBD1 (5 bases). From germline, CDR1 is SGHAT and CDR2 FQDESV (reference sequence). The CDR3 is 18 residues long. The V and J ends lost 2 bases and 0 bases respectively, with 18 bases between them. CDR3 residues: CASSLRGLRISSTDTQYF. The CDR3, as DNA: TGTGCCAGCAGCTTAAGGGGATTGCGGATATCTAGCACAGATACGCAGTATTTT.

This clonotype was counted only a few times. This chain uses TRBV20-1 with TRBJ2-7; D perhaps matches TRBD1 (6 bases). V was clipped by 5 bases and J by 4 bases, with 18 bases between them. The V gene's germline CDR1 is DFQATT and CDR2 SNEGSKA (reference sequence). The CDR3 extends over 14 amino acids. The CDR3 loop is CSAEDSSETYEQYF. The DNA for the CDR3 is TGCAGTGCTGAGGACAGTTCAGAGACTTACGAGCAGTACTTC.

The sample holds many counts of this clonotype. The chain recombines TRBV5-1 with TRBJ2-1; D is possibly TRBD1 or TRBD2 (6 bases each). The V and J ends lost 4 bases and 3 bases respectively, with 14 bases between them. The CDR3 sequence is 15 residues long. CDR1 is SGHRS and CDR2 is YFSETQ in the germline V gene. The CDR3 here is CASSPRGEDYNEQFF. In DNA form, the CDR3 reads TGCGCCAGCAGCCCAAGGGGGGAGGACTACAATGAGCAGTTCTTC.

This clonotype appeared many times. The V gene is TRBV5-1, the J gene TRBJ2-1; a weak D match, TRBD2 (6 bases). The CDR3 contains 14 residues. Looked up from germline, CDR1 is SGHRS and CDR2 is YFSETQ. Trimming took 3 bases from V and 7 from J, leaving 14 bases between them. CDR3 in DNA: TGCGCCAGCAGCTCGGAAGCGGGTCCAAATGAGCAGTTCTTC. Its protein product is CASSSEAGPNEQFF.

CDR3 sequence (DNA): TGTGCCAGCACCGACCTTGGGGGGCAGAAGGATAGCGGGGGGTACCAAGAGACCCAGTACTTC. It yields the protein CASTDLGGQKDSGGYQETQYF. The gene calls are TRBV6-2 or TRBV6-3 and TRBJ2-5; 10 bases are shared with TRBD2. The CDR3 length is 21 residues. V lost 7 bases and J lost 0; bases outside the gene matches: 23. The germline CDR1 and CDR2 sequences are MNHEY and SVGEGT.

There are many counts of this clonotype. The V gene is TRBV15, the J gene TRBJ1-3; D gene uncertain. V lost 3 bases and J 0 bases, leaving 15 bases between the germline ends. This CDR3 region has 17 residues. CDR1 is LNHNV, CDR2 YYDKDF, per germline (reference sequence). The chain's CDR3 is CATSRALFGRSGNTIYF. The CDR3 DNA reads as TGTGCCACCAGCAGGGCCCTCTTCGGGCGCTCTGGAAACACCATATATTTT.

This clonotype was found many times. The V gene is TRBV7-9, the J gene TRBJ2-1; D is possibly TRBD1 (6 bases). The ends were cut back, 8 bases at V and 9 bases at J, with 20 bases in the middle. CDR3 length: 14 amino acids. Looked up from germline, CDR1 is SEHNR and CDR2 is FQNEAQ (reference sequence). CDR3 nucleotide sequence: TGTGCCAGCGAGCTGGGGGCCCCCAATACTGAGCAGTTCTTC. It specifies CASELGAPNTEQFF.

In its sample, this clonotype was seen many times. V and J are TRBV20-1 and TRBJ2-3, with D possibly called TRBD1 or TRBD2 (5 bases each). The CDR3 is 16 residues long. Trimming took off 1 base at V and 6 bases at J, with 20 bases between the two ends. Germline loops: CDR1 DFQATT, CDR2 SNEGSKA (reference sequence). CDR3 bases: TGCAGTGCTAGAGGACTCGAGGGGCTAGAATGGGATACGCAGTATTTT. This codes for CSARGLEGLEWDTQYF.

This chain links TRBV20-1 with TRBJ2-3; the match to TRBD2 covers 12 bases. The CDR3 consists of 15 residues. V was clipped by 0 bases and J by 5 bases; unmatched bases: 3. The germline V gene has CDR1 DFQATT and CDR2 SNEGSKA (reference sequence). DNA of the CDR3: TGCAGTGCTAGAGAGACTAGCGGGAGAGGAGATACGCAGTATTTT. Translated: CSARETSGRGDTQYF.